Below, 19 T cell receptor beta chains from the same sample are listed, as sequenced in a study of blood T cell repertoires in COVID-19. Generated by immunoSEQ multiplex PCR, the TCRdb table keeps only in-frame clones and is missing some. The data contain approximately 360,000 clones, less than 90% of them seen just once; the ten biggest clones take up over 4.5%. Sequences were obtained from PBMCs or T cells enriched from blood (not recorded which). The receptors were gathered from a woman between 50 and 59 years old who had recovered from COVID-19.

The rearrangement joins TRBV6-5 to TRBJ2-1; D is unclear. This CDR3 has 13 residues. CDR1 is MNHEY and CDR2 is SVGAGI in the germline V gene. The V end was cut by 6 bases, the J end by 4 bases, with 10 bases between. CDR3 in DNA: TGTGCCAGCAGGTCTCCTCCTTACAATGAGCAGTTCTTC. Protein product: CASRSPPYNEQFF.

V and J are TRBV5-4 and TRBJ2-6; 11 bases line up with TRBD1. The CDR3 has 19 residues. With V trimmed by 4 bases and J by 0 bases, 9 bases remained unmatched. The germline CDR1 and CDR2 sequences are SGHNT and YYREEE (reference sequence). As DNA, the CDR3 is TGTGCCAGCAGCCAAGCCTGGACAGGGGGCTACTCTGGGGCCAACGTCCTGACTTTC. This codes for CASSQAWTGGYSGANVLTF. The full variable domain, its missing parts supplied by reference TRBV5-4 and TRBJ2-6, is ETGVTQSPTHLIKTRGQQVTLRCSSQSGHNTVSWYQQALGQGPQFIFQYYREEENGRGNFPPRFSGLQFPNYSSELNVNALELDDSALYLCASSQAWTGGYSGANVLTFGAGSRLTVL.

The J gene is TRBJ2-1, the V gene TRBV11-2, with TRBD2 identical over 11 bases. V shed 0 bases and J 2 bases; nucleotides not matched to a gene: 3. The germline gives CDR1 SGHAT, CDR2 FQNNGV. The CDR3 is made up of 17 amino acids. The CDR3 DNA reads as TGTGCCAGCAGCTTAGAAGTTAGCGGGAGGGCCTACAATGAGCAGTTCTTC. It translates to CASSLEVSGRAYNEQFF. The full variable domain, completed using reference TRBV11-2 and TRBJ2-1, is EAGVAQSPRYKIIEKRQSVAFWCNPISGHATLYWYQQILGQGPKLLIQFQNNGVVDDSQLPKDRFSAERLKGVDSTLKIQPAKLEDSAVYLCASSLEVSGRAYNEQFFGPGTRLTVL.

The chain employs TRBV7-2 and TRBJ1-5, with no clear D. Trimming took off 3 bases at V and 1 base at J, with 7 bases between the two ends. Germline values: CDR1 SGHTA, CDR2 FQGNSA. The length of the CDR3 is 14 residues. The CDR3: CASSFSTSNQPQHF. CDR3 nucleotide sequence: TGTGCCAGCAGCTTCAGTACGAGCAATCAGCCCCAGCATTTT.

The chain combines TRBV5-1 with TRBJ2-1; 8 bases match TRBD2. The CDR3 extends over 14 amino acids. The V gene end was trimmed by 4 bases and the J gene end by 4 bases; junction bases not matched to a gene: 4. Germline-derived CDR1 and CDR2 are SGHRS and YFSETQ. The CDR3 loop reads CASSPGTSYNEQFF. The CDR3 bases are TGCGCCAGCAGCCCCGGGACTAGTTACAATGAGCAGTTCTTC.

This clone showed up just once. V usage is TRBV5-1 and J usage is TRBJ2-3; 9 nucleotides align to TRBD1. With V trimmed by 0 bases and J by 2 bases, 1 base remained unmatched. The CDR3 loop spans 15 amino acids. Germline V lookup: CDR1 SGHRS, CDR2 YFSETQ. This CDR3 is CASSLDRGLTDTQYF. In DNA form, the CDR3 reads TGCGCCAGCAGCTTGGACAGGGGGCTCACAGATACGCAGTATTTT.

The CDR3 region has the DNA TGTGCCAGCAGCGGGACAGCTAACTATGGCTACACCTTC. Translated, it gives CASSGTANYGYTF. The rearrangement links TRBV12-3 or TRBV12-4 to TRBJ1-2; 7 bases fit TRBD1. This CDR3 has 13 residues. V was clipped by 6 bases and J by 0 bases; unmatched bases: 1.

This clone was recorded once. The chain uses TRBV3-1 (or the pseudogene TRBV3-2) and TRBJ1-2, with D perhaps TRBD1 (5 bases). The V and J ends lost 0 bases and 8 bases respectively, with 19 bases between them. The CDR3 has 16 amino acids. Per germline, CDR1 LGHDT and CDR2 YNNKEL (reference sequence). The CDR3, as DNA: TGTGCCAGCAGCCAAGATACAGGCACCCTTATCCGCGGCTACACCTTC. Protein sequence: CASSQDTGTLIRGYTF.

The chain joins TRBV7-6 to TRBJ1-1, with D possibly TRBD1 on 6 matching bases. Germline V gene sequence: CDR1 SGHVS, CDR2 FNYEAQ. Between the trimmed V and J ends, which lost 5 bases and 1 base, there was a span of 17 bases. There are 16 residues in the CDR3. CDR3 protein: CASSDYLGGGNTEAFF. In DNA, the CDR3 is TGTGCCAGCAGCGATTATCTAGGGGGGGGGAACACTGAAGCTTTCTTT. The entire variable domain, with the rest obtained from reference TRBV7-6 and TRBJ1-1, is as follows: GAGVSQSPRYKVTKRGQDVALRCDPISGHVSLYWYRQALGQGPEFLTYFNYEAQQDKSGLPNDRFSAERPEGSISTLTIQRTEQRDSAMYRCASSDYLGGGNTEAFFGQGTRLTVV.

This chain joins TRBV7-8 and TRBJ2-1, with D possibly being TRBD1 (6 bases). Germline V gives CDR1 SGHVS, CDR2 FQNEAQ. CDR3 size: 14 residues. V lost 4 bases to trimming and J lost 2 bases, with 9 bases between them. In DNA form, the CDR3 reads TGTGCCAGCAGCTCGGACAGAACCTACAATGAGCAGTTCTTC. This translates into CASSSDRTYNEQFF.

The chain carries TRBV20-1 and TRBJ2-5; 9 bases match TRBD2. This CDR3 has 15 residues. Per the germline V gene, CDR1 is DFQATT and CDR2 is SNEGSKA (reference sequence). Losses at the gene ends were 3 bases for V and 7 bases for J; bases not matched to a gene: 12. The CDR3 nucleotides are TGCAGTGCTAGTAGGGGGTCTAGCGGGATTAGGACCCAGTACTTC. Amino acid sequence: CSASRGSSGIRTQYF.

This clone was seen a single time. The chain combines TRBV19 with TRBJ1-5; maybe TRBD1 (6 bases). Trimming removed 3 bases from V and 7 bases from J, with 13 bases in between. Germline V gene lookup returns CDR1 LNHDA and CDR2 SQIVND (reference sequence). The CDR3 runs 14 residues. This CDR3 is CASSIGTTGQPQHF. The CDR3 bases are TGTGCCAGTAGTATTGGGACAACCGGCCAGCCCCAGCATTTT.

The chain's CDR3 is CSARGGAGYTF. CDR3 in DNA: TGCAGTGCTAGAGGTGGGGCAGGCTACACCTTC. The chain uses TRBV20-1 and TRBJ1-2; tentative D call: TRBD1 (5 bases). Looked up from germline, CDR1 is DFQATT and CDR2 is SNEGSKA (reference sequence). V lost 1 base and J lost 8, with 8 bases in between. This CDR3 region has 11 residues.

This chain joins TRBV19 and TRBJ1-6; 7 bases agree with TRBD1. This CDR3 comprises 16 residues. In germline, CDR1 is LNHDA, CDR2 SQIVND (reference sequence). V gave up 5 bases and J gave up 7 bases; unmatched junction bases: 11. The CDR3 DNA follows: TGTGCCAGTAGTCCCCGGGACAGCGGAAAAAATTCACCCCTCCACTTT. Translating it yields CASSPRDSGKNSPLHF.

This clone was seen just once. The chain uses TRBV5-5 and TRBJ1-1; D is possibly TRBD1 (5 bases). CDR3 length equals 14 residues. V gave up 3 bases and J gave up 0 bases, with 9 bases separating them. Germline-derived CDR1 and CDR2 are SGHKS and YYEKEE (reference sequence). CDR3 protein: CASSWTDMNTEAFF. The CDR3 nucleotides are TGTGCCAGCAGCTGGACGGACATGAACACTGAAGCTTTCTTT.

V gene TRBV27 combines with J gene TRBJ1-1; D is uncertain. The germline V and J ends were trimmed by 4 bases and 4 bases, with 10 bases remaining between them. The CDR3 has 13 residues. The germline CDR1 and CDR2 sequences are MNHEY and SMNVEV (reference sequence). The CDR3 reads CASSWAPSTEAFF. The CDR3 DNA follows: TGTGCCAGCAGTTGGGCCCCCAGCACTGAAGCTTTCTTT.

V and J are TRBV30 and TRBJ1-6; possible D gene TRBD1, 5 bases. With 2 bases removed from V and 6 bases from J, the gap between germline ends came to 17 bases. This CDR3 contains 16 residues. In germline, CDR1 is GTSNPN, CDR2 SVGIG (reference sequence). Here the CDR3 reads CAWSNSAGPINSPLHF. In nucleotides, the CDR3 is TGTGCCTGGAGTAATAGTGCGGGACCGATTAATTCACCCCTCCACTTT.

The V call is TRBV9, the J call TRBJ1-1; D not certain. V was pared by 3 bases and J by 2 bases, with 11 bases between. This CDR3 contains 14 residues. Germline CDR1 and CDR2: SGDLS and YYNGEE. The chain's CDR3 is CASSGSGFNTEAFF. CDR3 bases: TGTGCCAGCAGCGGATCGGGGTTTAACACTGAAGCTTTCTTT.

V and J are TRBV18 and TRBJ2-1; D might be TRBD2 (6 bases). CDR3 length: 16 residues. Deletions cut 3 bases from V and 4 bases from J, with 16 bases between. In germline, CDR1 is KGHSH, CDR2 LQKENI. The CDR3 DNA reads as TGTGCCAGCTCACCCCCGGGGGAGGAGCGGTACAATGAGCAGTTCTTC. It specifies CASSPPGEERYNEQFF. Together with reference TRBV18 and TRBJ2-1, the CDR3 gives the full variable domain: NAGVMQNPRHLVRRRGQEARLRCSPMKGHSHVYWYRQLPEEGLKFMVYLQKENIIDESGMPKERFSAEFPKEGPSILRIQQVVRGDSAAYFCASSPPGEERYNEQFFGPGTRLTVL.